Below, one T cell receptor (beta chain) is given with its context. Its antigen is not identified. This CDR3 has 14 amino acids. The germline V gene encodes CDR1 SGHDT and CDR2 YYEEEE. Trimming shortened V by 7 bases and J by 0 bases, and 11 bases separated the two germline ends. Multiplex PCR with BIOMED2 TRB-A/B primer pools amplified TRB rearrangements. One entry per CDR3 protein, called by TCRdb with MiXCR from the multiplex PCR reads. The data contain 13,000 or so distinct CDR3 sequences, 28% of them singletons. The data derive from a study of T and B cells in COVID-19 patients. Looking at the study overall: Blood was sampled from COVID-19 patients who were either actively infected or recovered. The recovered patients had mostly mild to moderate COVID-19 with outpatient management. The study, taken as a whole, reports: No sequencing was yet done of CD4+, regulatory or CD8+ subsets, or of SARS-CoV-2-responsive or tetramer+ sorted cells.

From blood, about 220-500 ng of genomic DNA served as TRB template. Source material: blood. This TCR came from a human donor who had recovered from COVID-19. This chain joins TRBV5-6 and TRBJ1-5, with D uncertain. The CDR3, as DNA: TGTGCCAGCTCCTACGGAAATAGCAATCAGCCCCAGCATTTT. The encoded protein is CASSYGNSNQPQHF.